The 13 T cell receptor beta chains below were found in one sample sequenced in a study of post-analysis software for immune sequencing data (dated by TCRdb to between 2014 and 2016). The paper as a whole reports these results and caveats: Four or five TRBV segments, including TRBV5-6, TRBV5-1 and TRBV20-1, were significantly more frequent in patients than controls.

The library came from PCR. Sequencing relied on an Illumina HiSeq 2500. To reduce PCR and sequencing biases, unique molecular identifiers were built into the TCR beta cDNA libraries. In TCRdb, the public reads were trimmed at Q25 with fastp and aligned with MiXCR, with productive beta chains retained. Every CDR3 protein is listed once, alongside the most common genes and DNA of its rows. A total of about 200,000 distinct CDR3 sequences appear in this sample, 29% of them only once. Roughly 3.4% of the sample goes to the ten largest clones. These receptors' targets are unknown. Sample: blood. These receptors came from a girl younger than 18 with multiple sclerosis.

The chain has TRBV11-1 and TRBJ2-4; D is possibly TRBD2 (6 bases). The J call may not be correct, given that the DNA end is closer to TRBJ2-5. CDR3 length: 13 residues. Germline values: CDR1 SGHAT, CDR2 FQDESV (reference sequence). The CDR3 protein is CASTPEGEETQYF. CDR3 nucleotides: TGTGCCAGCACCCCGGAGGGCGAGGAGACCCAGTACTTC.

This clonotype was found many times. The chain joins TRBV28 to TRBJ2-7, with 8 bases that match TRBD1. The trim removed 4 bases at V and 0 bases at J, leaving 20 bases unmatched. Germline V gene sequence: CDR1 MDHEN, CDR2 SYDVKM. The CDR3 runs 20 residues. DNA of the CDR3: TGTGCCAGCAGTTCCACCTACAGACAGACAGGGGCCCTCAACTCCTACGAGCAGTACTTC. It is translated as CASSSTYRQTGALNSYEQYF.

This clonotype was recorded at least ten times. The chain carries TRBV5-1 and TRBJ2-5; D remains ambiguous. The CDR3 has 13 residues. Trimming removed 2 bases from V and 5 bases from J, with 10 bases in between. Looked up from germline, CDR1 is SGHRS and CDR2 is YFSETQ. The CDR3 loop is CASSFPDGETQYF. The CDR3 DNA reads TGCGCCAGCAGCTTTCCGGACGGGGAGACCCAGTACTTC.

The CDR3 sequence is CASSLVKGIPYNEQYF. DNA of the CDR3: TGCGCCAGCAGCTTGGTAAAGGGGATCCCCTACAATGAGCAGTATTTT. The chain joins TRBV5-1 to TRBJ2-3; D might be TRBD1 (5 bases). Trimming pared 0 bases from V and 11 bases from J, leaving 22 bases between. The germline CDR1 and CDR2 sequences are SGHRS and YFSETQ. CDR3 size: 16 residues.

Comment on this clonotype: The junction differs from germline at one of its ends, possibly a read error. The chain joins TRBV4-1 to TRBJ2-1; D gene unclear. CDR3 length: 15 residues. Germline V gives CDR1 MGHRA, CDR2 YSYEKL. CDR3 sequence reads: CTSSQDGGSYNEQFF. CDR3 in DNA: TGCACCAGCAGCCAAGATGGCGGCTCCTACAATGAGCAGTTCTTC.

A note on this clonotype: This could be a read error, since a much larger clone is one nucleotide away. This chain uses TRBV15 with TRBJ2-4, with D tentatively TRBD2 (6 bases). Germline V gene sequence: CDR1 LNHNV, CDR2 YYDKDF (reference sequence). With 0 bases removed from V and 6 bases from J, the gap between germline ends came to 21 bases. The CDR3 covers 18 residues. The DNA for the CDR3 is TGTGCCACCAGCAGAGATCCCCCCGGACGGCAACTAGCAAACATTCAGTACTTC. It translates to CATSRDPPGRQLANIQYF.

About this clonotype: This clone may be a read error of a much larger clone one base away. This sequence joins TRBV5-1 and TRBJ2-7; D is ambiguous. In germline, CDR1 is SGHRS, CDR2 YFSETQ. The length of the CDR3 is 14 residues. V was trimmed by 0 bases and J by 2 bases, leaving 9 bases between them. In DNA form, the CDR3 reads TGCGCCAGCAGCTTGGCCGCTGGCCCCTACGAGCAGTACTTC. Amino acid sequence: CASSLAAGPYEQYF.

The sample holds a few counts of this clonotype. The rearrangement joins TRBV5-1 to TRBJ2-1; D might be TRBD2 (8 bases). Germline CDR1 reads SGHRS; CDR2 reads YFSETQ. The CDR3 runs 16 residues. Between the trimmed V and J ends, which lost 4 bases and 8 bases, there was a span of 22 bases. CDR3 nucleotides: TGCGCCAGCAGCCCCAGGGGGAGCGGGAGTTTCGATGAGCAGTTCTTC. This translates into CASSPRGSGSFDEQFF.

This chain joins TRBV12-3 or TRBV12-4 and TRBJ1-1; 7 bases line up with TRBD1. The CDR3 has 13 residues. V lost 5 bases to trimming and J lost 10 bases; unmatched junction nucleotides: 10. The CDR3 sequence is CASSPARTGRAFF. DNA for the CDR3: TGTGCCAGCAGTCCCGCCCGGACAGGAAGAGCTTTCTTT.

The chain employs TRBV5-1 and TRBJ1-5; D might be TRBD1 (5 bases). V dropped 3 bases and J dropped 2 bases, with 9 bases sitting between them. CDR1 is SGHRS and CDR2 is YFSETQ in the germline V gene. CDR3 length: 14 amino acids. The CDR3 loop is CASSWDGRNQPQHF. CDR3 bases: TGCGCCAGCAGCTGGGACGGGCGCAATCAGCCCCAGCATTTT.

This clonotype has at least ten counts. The chain joins TRBV3-1 to TRBJ2-4; tentative D call: TRBD2 (6 bases). The CDR3 runs to 16 residues. Germline V gives CDR1 LGHDT, CDR2 YNNKEL (reference sequence). V lost 1 base to trimming and J lost 0 bases, with 10 bases between them. The CDR3, as DNA: TGTGCCAGCAGCCAAGGGGCGGGACTAGCCAAAAACATTCAGTACTTC. It translates to CASSQGAGLAKNIQYF.

Only a few counts were recorded for this clonotype. The chain recombines TRBV12-3 or TRBV12-4 with TRBJ2-6; TRBD1 might be the D (6 bases). Trimming shortened V by 8 bases and J by 1 base, and 15 bases separated the two germline ends. The CDR3 has 16 residues. CDR3 DNA sequence: TGTGCCAGCGGTCCAAGGGGGTCATCTGGGGCCAACGTCCTGACTTTC. It is translated as CASGPRGSSGANVLTF.

This clonotype came up many times. The V call is TRBV5-5, the J call TRBJ2-1; 11 nucleotides match TRBD2. Germline CDR1 SGHKS, CDR2 YYEKEE (reference sequence). V was pared by 0 bases and J by 6 bases, with 8 bases of the junction left unmatched. The CDR3 totals 17 residues. DNA for the CDR3: TGTGCCAGCAGCTTGGCGGCTAGCGGGAGGTGGAGCAATGAGCAGTTCTTC. Encoded protein: CASSLAASGRWSNEQFF.